This T cell receptor (beta chain) comes out of a study of shared clonotypes between healthy human individuals. The V end lost 4 bases, the J end lost 0 bases, and 10 bases lay between the germline ends. This CDR3 region has 15 residues. The germline V gene has CDR1 MDHEN and CDR2 SYDVKM. Each subset's genomic DNA was split evenly across several immunoSEQ plates. Template amounts of around 300 ng DNA, 25,000 to 35,000 T cell genomes, were employed in unsorted PBMC replicate PCRs. Method: immunoSEQ multiplex PCR; TCRdb's copy keeps in-frame clones and lacks some. The table includes some 480,000 clones, approximately 79% detected once. Nashville, Tennessee was home to all donors, who were Caucasian adults.

The receptor was isolated from a middle-aged woman in good health. Some clones in this sample may be carry-over from other donors' samples. The chain combines TRBV28 with TRBJ1-5; unclear D gene. Sequenced material: PBMCs. CDR3 coding DNA: TGTGCCAGCAGTTCCGGCCACTATAGCAATCAGCCCCAGCATTTT. It yields the protein CASSSGHYSNQPQHF.